The 19 T cell receptor beta chains presented below share a single source sample, sequenced in a study of T-cell memory formation after mild COVID-19. Via MiXCR, TCRdb re-called the 5' RACE reads, giving one row per CDR3 protein. The repertoire holds a few hundred thousand distinct CDR3 sequences, with approximately 18% as singletons. Sequenced material: PBMCs or a T cell subset sorted from them (not recorded which). These receptors originate from a man aged 18 to 29 who had mild COVID-19 (a few samples of this study predate the infection). Cell type and time point are not known.

In its sample, this clonotype was seen a few times. V and J are TRBV20-1 and TRBJ2-3, with 10 bases identical to TRBD2. The junction had 8 bases not matched to a gene; V was cut back by 4 bases and J by 4 bases. Germline CDR1 reads DFQATT; CDR2 reads SNEGSKA (reference sequence). The CDR3 consists of 15 residues. The CDR3 is CSAKFSGGASDTQYF. The CDR3 nucleotides read TGCAGTGCTAAGTTCAGCGGGGGGGCCTCAGATACGCAGTATTTT.

This clonotype has a handful of counts. The DNA of the CDR3 is TGTGCCAGCACCTTCCGGGTCCCTTGGAACATTCAGTACTTC. Its translation: CASTFRVPWNIQYF. The chain uses TRBV6-6 and TRBJ2-4; D gene uncertain. Between the trimmed V and J ends, which lost 7 bases and 7 bases, there was a span of 17 bases. Germline loops: CDR1 MNHNY, CDR2 SVGAGI (reference sequence). This CDR3 is built from 14 residues.

This clonotype was found a few times. This chain joins TRBV2 and TRBJ1-2; weak D call: TRBD1 (6 bases). The CDR3 consists of 17 residues. Between the trimmed V and J ends, which lost 7 bases and 2 bases, there was a span of 23 bases. CDR1 and CDR2 (germline): SNHLY, FYNNEI. The CDR3 DNA reads TGTGCCAGCACTCCCACCGGGACACCTCCGCCGAACTATGGCTACACCTTC. It is translated as CASTPTGTPPPNYGYTF.

The V call is TRBV6-5, the J call TRBJ2-2; the D gene is possibly TRBD2 (6 bases). The V end lost 7 bases, the J end lost 3 bases, and 12 bases lay between the germline ends. This CDR3 comprises 14 residues. Germline V gene lookup returns CDR1 MNHEY and CDR2 SVGAGI. The CDR3 reads CASTRRGDTGELFF. CDR3 nucleotide sequence: TGTGCCAGCACCCGGAGGGGCGACACCGGGGAGCTGTTTTTT.

This clonotype was observed a handful of times. V and J are TRBV11-1 and TRBJ2-6, with D tentatively TRBD1 (6 bases). Germline V gene lookup returns CDR1 SGHAT and CDR2 FQDESV (reference sequence). The CDR3 contains 16 residues. Trimming took 3 bases from V and 3 from J, leaving 12 bases between them. The CDR3, as DNA: TGTGCCAGCAGCTTCTCATGGACAGATGGGGCCAACGTCCTGACTTTC. This codes for CASSFSWTDGANVLTF.

V gene TRBV3-1 combines with J gene TRBJ1-6, with D unclear. V was shortened by 0 bases and J by 4 bases, with 10 bases between the two germline ends. CDR3 size: 16 residues. Germline V CDR1 and CDR2: LGHDT, YNNKEL (reference sequence). The CDR3 protein is CASSQEGGTYNSPLHF. CDR3 in DNA: TGTGCCAGCAGCCAAGAAGGTGGCACTTATAATTCACCCCTCCACTTT.

V gene TRBV5-4 combines with J gene TRBJ2-1, with 9 bases lining up with TRBD1. CDR1 is SGHNT, CDR2 YYREEE, per germline (reference sequence). The CDR3 contains 17 residues. V shed 0 bases, J shed 3 bases, and the junction held 7 bases outside the gene matches. In DNA, the CDR3 is TGTGCCAGCAGCTTGGGGGACAGGGAGGGCGGCTACAATGAGCAGTTCTTC. It encodes CASSLGDREGGYNEQFF.

V usage is TRBV5-1 and J usage is TRBJ1-2, with no clear D. The length of the CDR3 is 13 residues. Looked up from germline, CDR1 is SGHRS and CDR2 is YFSETQ. Trimming stripped 3 bases from V and 1 base from J, with 7 bases between. In DNA, the CDR3 is TGCGCCAGCAGCTATCAGATTAACTATGGCTACACCTTC. This translates into CASSYQINYGYTF. Combining the CDR3 with reference TRBV5-1 and TRBJ1-2 gives the whole variable domain KAGVTQTPRYLIKTRGQQVTLSCSPISGHRSVSWYQQTPGQGLQFLFEYFSETQRNKGNFPGRFSGRQFSNSRSEMNVSTLELGDSALYLCASSYQINYGYTFGSGTRLTVV.

The rearrangement links TRBV12-3 or TRBV12-4 to TRBJ1-2, with D perhaps TRBD1 (5 bases). V dropped 5 bases and J dropped 8 bases, with 12 bases sitting between them. This CDR3 spans 12 amino acids. The CDR3 sequence: CASSPGHEGYTF. As DNA, the CDR3 is TGTGCCAGCAGTCCAGGACATGAGGGCTACACCTTC.

CDR3 sequence: CASSRSGTESYGYTF. CDR3 sequence (DNA): TGTGCCAGCAGCCGCTCAGGGACCGAGTCCTATGGCTACACCTTC. The V call is TRBV12-3 or TRBV12-4, the J call TRBJ1-2; a possible D gene is TRBD1 (5 bases). The CDR3 has 15 amino acids. V was trimmed by 6 bases and J by 4 bases, leaving 18 bases between them.

J is TRBJ2-7 and V is TRBV11-3; 8 bases are a match to TRBD2. V was clipped by 0 bases and J by 1 base; unmatched bases: 11. CDR1 is SGHNT, CDR2 YENEEA, per germline. This CDR3 spans 18 amino acids. CDR3 in amino acids: CASSLELAGGFYSYEQYF. The CDR3 DNA sequence: TGTGCCAGCAGCTTAGAGCTAGCGGGCGGGTTCTATTCCTACGAGCAGTACTTC.

The chain has TRBV20-1 and TRBJ2-7; a weak D match, TRBD1 (5 bases). The CDR3 loop spans 13 amino acids. Trimming removed 0 bases from V and 3 bases from J, with 9 bases in between. Germline V gene sequence: CDR1 DFQATT, CDR2 SNEGSKA (reference sequence). The CDR3 DNA reads as TGCAGTGCTAGAGATACACAGGTCTACGAGCAGTACGTC. As protein: CSARDTQVYEQYV.

This clonotype was seen many times. The chain has TRBV5-5 and TRBJ1-1, with D perhaps matching TRBD1 (5 bases). With 1 base removed from V and 4 bases from J, the gap between germline ends came to 14 bases. The CDR3 loop spans 15 amino acids. Germline CDR1 reads SGHKS; CDR2 reads YYEKEE (reference sequence). CDR3 amino acids: CASSLNPIGGTEAFF. DNA of the CDR3: TGTGCCAGCAGCTTGAACCCCATTGGGGGCACTGAAGCTTTCTTT.

A few counts support this clonotype. J is TRBJ1-1 and V is TRBV12-3 or TRBV12-4; D remains ambiguous. V was cut by 7 bases and J by 0 bases, with 12 bases left in between. The CDR3 length is 14 residues. The CDR3 loop is CASIHPRVNTEAFF. The CDR3 region has the DNA TGTGCCAGCATCCACCCGAGGGTGAACACTGAAGCTTTCTTT.

This clonotype was found a few times. V gene TRBV9 combines with J gene TRBJ2-5, with D uncertain. Germline values: CDR1 SGDLS, CDR2 YYNGEE. The CDR3 contains 14 residues. V gave up 0 bases and J gave up 5 bases, with 11 bases separating them. CDR3 sequence: CASSVDGYGETQYF. The CDR3 DNA sequence: TGTGCCAGCAGCGTAGATGGGTATGGGGAGACCCAGTACTTC.

This chain connects TRBV30 to TRBJ2-3, with D unclear. CDR1 is GTSNPN and CDR2 is SVGIG in the germline V gene (reference sequence). Trimming pared 0 bases from V and 2 bases from J, leaving 6 bases between. The CDR3 loop spans 13 amino acids. DNA of the CDR3: TGTGCCTGGAGTGTACTATTCACAGATACGCAGTATTTT. Encoded protein: CAWSVLFTDTQYF.

There are a few counts of this clonotype. The rearrangement links TRBV3-1 to TRBJ1-1; unclear D gene. Germline CDR1 is LGHDT and CDR2 is YNNKEL (reference sequence). Trimming cost V 0 bases and J 6 bases, with 14 bases left between them. This CDR3 is built from 15 residues. CDR3 in amino acids: CASSQDLFRNAEAFF. The DNA for the CDR3 is TGTGCCAGCAGCCAAGATTTGTTCCGGAATGCTGAAGCTTTCTTT.

The sample holds a few counts of this clonotype. This chain connects TRBV20-1 to TRBJ2-1; 10 nucleotides line up with TRBD1. V trimming: 8 bases; J trimming: 1 base; junction bases outside the gene matches: 11. Per germline, CDR1 DFQATT and CDR2 SNEGSKA (reference sequence). The CDR3 sequence is 16 residues long. CDR3 protein: CSCDRGHRRSYNEQFF. The CDR3 nucleotides read TGCAGTTGTGACAGGGGGCATAGAAGATCCTACAATGAGCAGTTCTTC.

This rearrangement joins TRBV7-2 to TRBJ1-5, with unresolved D. This CDR3 region has 14 residues. Per germline, CDR1 SGHTA and CDR2 FQGNSA. V was pared by 4 bases and J by 2 bases, with 9 bases between. The CDR3 protein is CASSYRGRNQPQHF. DNA for the CDR3: TGTGCCAGCAGCTACCGAGGCCGCAATCAGCCCCAGCATTTT.